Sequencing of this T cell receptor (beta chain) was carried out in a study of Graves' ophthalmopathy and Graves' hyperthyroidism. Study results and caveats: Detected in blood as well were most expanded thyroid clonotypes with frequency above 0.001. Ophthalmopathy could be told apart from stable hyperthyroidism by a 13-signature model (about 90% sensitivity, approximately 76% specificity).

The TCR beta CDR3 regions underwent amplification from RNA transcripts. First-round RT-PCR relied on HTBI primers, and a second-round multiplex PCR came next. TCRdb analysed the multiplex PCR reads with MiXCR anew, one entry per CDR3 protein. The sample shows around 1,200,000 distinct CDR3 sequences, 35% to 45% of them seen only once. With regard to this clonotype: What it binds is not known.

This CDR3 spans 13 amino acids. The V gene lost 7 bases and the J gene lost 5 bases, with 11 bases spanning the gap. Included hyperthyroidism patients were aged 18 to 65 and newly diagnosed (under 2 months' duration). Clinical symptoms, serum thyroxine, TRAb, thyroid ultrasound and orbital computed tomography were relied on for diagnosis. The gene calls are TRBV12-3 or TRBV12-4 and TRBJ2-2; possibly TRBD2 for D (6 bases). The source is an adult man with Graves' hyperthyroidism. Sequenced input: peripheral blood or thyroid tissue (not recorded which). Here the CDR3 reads CASTVGRTGELFF. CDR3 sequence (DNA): TGTGCCAGCACTGTGGGGAGGACCGGGGAGCTGTTTTTT.